Sequencing of this T cell receptor beta chain was carried out in a study of blood T cell repertoires in COVID-19. Study at large: Spain, Italy and the United States supplied samples that represented acute and convalescent COVID-19. Sample material is recorded as cDNA or gDNA derived from T cells, B-cell-depleted T cells, or PBMCs.

Participants reported their clinical history, and cohort assignment relied on those reports. There are 14 residues in the CDR3. The ends were cut back, 0 bases at V and 5 bases at J, with 7 bases in the middle. From germline, CDR1 is MGHDK and CDR2 SYGVNS. Data came from immunoSEQ multiplex PCR; TCRdb stores just in-frame clones and leaves some out. The sample has around 380,000 clones; more than 70% are singletons. This chain links TRBV25-1 with TRBJ2-2, with TRBD2 as a possible D gene (5 bases). The specimen was PBMCs or T cells enriched from blood (not recorded which). The sequence came from a man younger than 45 who had recovered from COVID-19. CDR3 in amino acids: CASSEYRRTGELFF. The CDR3 bases are TGTGCCAGCAGTGAATATAGGAGGACCGGGGAGCTGTTTTTT.